This T cell receptor beta chain was found in a study of CD8+CD57+ T cells in acquired aplastic anemia. Study information: Average DNA yield from sorted CD4+ and CD8+ cells was approximately 3 ug. In CD4+ cells, healthy donors produced an average of about 10 million reads. Broader study findings: CD8+ Simpson's diversity did not differ significantly between patients and controls. Around 29 shared CD8+ CDR3s appeared highly expressed within patients' immunodominant clones.

The sample holds a few counts of this clonotype. What it recognizes is unknown. Profiles of TCR beta VDJ and CDR3 were generated from a genomic DNA template. MiXCR was run by TCRdb on the reads, yielding one entry per CDR3 protein. The sample shows a few hundred thousand distinct CDR3 sequences, about 59% of them seen only once. The CDR3 sequence is 14 residues long. CDR1 is SGHNT, CDR2 YYREEE, per germline (reference sequence). Deletions cut 0 bases from V and 2 bases from J, with 8 bases between. This chain uses TRBV5-4 with TRBJ1-2; perhaps TRBD1 as D (6 bases). The sequence was collected from a human donor in good health. The specimen was sorted CD4+, CD8+, or CD8+CD57+ T cells (not recorded which) from PBMCs. CDR3 coding DNA: TGTGCCAGCAGCTTGGCGGGACAAAACTATGGCTACACCTTC. It yields the protein CASSLAGQNYGYTF.